Only a few counts were recorded for the clone carrying this T cell receptor (beta chain). Germline V gives CDR1 LNHDA, CDR2 SQIVND (reference sequence). The J segment lost 4 bases and the V segment lost 6 bases, leaving 6 bases of the junction unmatched. The CDR3 loop spans 14 amino acids. This sample was included in a study of cytomegalovirus exposure and HLA in healthy donors. Primers: 60 Vbeta forward and 13 Jbeta reverse. Repertoires were generated with immunoSEQ multiplex PCR, while TCRdb's copy carries only in-frame clones and drops some. The table has 200,000 to 250,000 clones, around four fifths seen once.

The material sequenced was PBMCs. This sequence originates from a male donor in good health and CMV-seronegative. The chain is built from TRBV19 and TRBJ1-5; 7 nucleotides match TRBD1. CDR3 coding DNA: TGTGCCAGTAGCCGACAGGGCTTAAATCAGCCCCAGCATTTT. Translation gives CASSRQGLNQPQHF.